This record looks at one T cell receptor (beta chain) sequence and its context. Its antigen is not yet known. Per-base qualities were not stored, and no clone one base away is much larger. For the CD8 naive samples, CD45RO-negative cells were positively selected for CCR7, yielding a CD45RA+CCR7+ population from which TemRA cells were excluded. Healthy HIV-negative adults with no recently reported acute infections or vaccinations were included as donors. Only Caucasian adults living in Nashville, Tennessee, USA were represented among the donors. Blood was collected by leukapheresis, and PBMCs were isolated by Ficoll-Histopaque density gradient centrifugation and then cryopreserved in liquid nitrogen vapor phase. Analytical flow cytometry was used to check the purity and quantity of each magnetically sorted T cell population. From each sorted fraction, genomic DNA was isolated and quantified by UV absorbance on a Nanodrop 2000c.

The sample comes from a study of shared clonotypes between healthy human individuals (dated by TCRdb to 2020 to 2021). Background for the entire study: The cohort included a few men and a couple of women between 18 and 49 years of age. For each donor, CD4 naive and CD4 memory were each given three plates, CD8 naive was given two plates, and CD8 memory was given one plate. Blood TCR repertoires of five healthy adults were deeply sequenced to estimate repertoire size and the extent of clonotype sharing between individuals. Libraries were prepared and TCR repertoires were sequenced by different laboratories using diverse techniques, in order to increase sequencing depth and limit assay-specific biases. Each donor's leukapheresis produced roughly between roughly 0.85 and 9.5 billion PBMCs.

TCR CDR3 regions were amplified from genomic DNA by multiplex PCR using the deep immunoSEQ assay. Genomic DNA extracted from each cell subset was distributed evenly over all wells of several immunoSEQ 96-well plates, and each plate served as one replicate. For sorted subsets, roughly 200 ng of genomic DNA, equivalent to 25,000 to 35,000 T cell genomes, went into each replicate PCR. The purified libraries were quantified using a Qubit 3.0 fluorometer, sized with a Bioanalyzer 2100, and then quantified again using the KAPA Library Quantification kit. A separate single-read 150-cycle Illumina NextSeq 550 flow cell was used to sequence each immunoSEQ 96-well plate. On the authors' methods: The immunoSEQ output contained only junctional sequences without quality scores, so filtering could not match that applied to full-length reads. To assign V/J genes and CDR3, sequences were annotated using PyIR, a Python wrapper for IgBLAST v1.9, with IMGT germline references. Reads were removed for weak V/J assignments (E-value above 1e-6), missing CDR3, stop codons, out-of-frame junctions, or ambiguous translated residues. V3J clonotypes were defined by identical inferred V gene, J gene, and CDR3 amino acid sequence. Percentage overlap between repertoires was computed as shared unique clonotypes divided by the size of the smaller repertoire. Richness of each repertoire was evaluated using RTK rarefaction, the Chao1 estimator, and Recon v2.1 estimates of unobserved clonotypes. For all TCRbeta clonotypes obtained by the gDNA method from a few donors, generation probabilities were computed with OLGA. What TCRdb holds here is the immuneACCESS table cut down to in-frame rearrangements. Part of the clones is not present; checked against another copy, under half of the missing clones reflect an unresolved V gene, and the others are unexplained. V and J calls and clone size follow that table, whereas D and trimming were derived from the DNA. The sample records hundreds of thousands of clones, approximately 95% of which are singletons. The ten largest clones represent over 0.1% of the sample.

On the study overall, not on this receptor specifically: Based on pairwise subsampling, the degree of clonotype sharing among donors was expected to be affected by sequencing depth. Clonotypes shared by all four sorted-subset donors showed higher generation probabilities than non-shared clonotypes. About 5% of naive CD4, 3.5% of naive CD8, around 2.3% of memory CD4, and around 0.4% of memory CD8 clonotypes were shared across several donors. Incomplete sequencing was indicated by rarefaction of sorted-subset datasets, despite the large sequencing depth. Naive subsets generally had larger estimated clonotype richness than memory subsets. Sampling was limited to blood, and TCR repertoires in tissue likely differ from TCR repertoires in blood. The genetic and exposure-history diversity represented was limited by the small number of donors.

V is cut back by 9 bases and J by 2 bases, with 17 bases in the junction unmatched. CDR1 is given as MNHEY and CDR2 as SMNVEV, both from the germline V gene (reference sequence). The CDR3 starts with the cysteine, ends with the phenylalanine, and has 18 residues. The only DNA kept is the CDR3, 54 bases in frame from the first base. Sequencing input: naive CD8+ T cells sorted from blood. What this sample's cell subset or site label stands for: CD45RA+CCR7+. This clonotype originated in a woman aged 25 to 45 in good health. The chain couples TRBV27 to TRBJ1-5; 9 bases in the middle match TRBD1. The CDR3 protein: CARNEKPGQGYCNQPQHF. The DNA sequence is TGTGCCAGAAATGAAAAACCGGGACAGGGATATTGCAATCAGCCCCAGCATTTT.